Listed below are T cell receptor beta chains from one sample, sequenced in a study of tumor-infiltrating lymphocytes in oesophageal squamous cell carcinoma. TCRdb analysed the PCR reads with MiXCR anew, one entry per CDR3 protein. The repertoire holds roughly 13,000 distinct CDR3 sequences, with 40% to 50% as singletons. Sequenced input: blood. The receptor source for this set is a male donor with esophageal squamous cell carcinoma. Each CDR3 is given with its conserved first and last residue. D genes are given only for firm matches. For some rows the clone size is stated as once, few or many, or as a class when expanded; others skip it.

V gene	clone size	D gene	J gene	CDR3 DNA	CDR3 protein
TRBV7-9	NA	NA	TRBJ2-5	TGTGCCAGCAGCCCCACCGGGGGACGAGGCAAAGAGACCCAGTACTTC	CASSPTGGRGKETQYF
TRBV11-2	NA	TRBD1	TRBJ2-5	TGTGCCAGCAGCCCTGACAGGGAAGAGACCCAGTACTTC	CASSPDREETQYF
TRBV4-3	many	NA	TRBJ1-5	TGCGCCAGCAGCCAAGATTGGGGGGCAGGGCAGCCCCAGCATTTT	CASSQDWGAGQPQHF
TRBV7-6	NA	TRBD2	TRBJ2-4	TGTGCCAGCAGCTTATCTAGCGGGGGCCTGGGCATTCAGTACTTC	CASSLSSGGLGIQYF
TRBV7-4	NA	TRBD2	TRBJ2-1	TGTGCCAGCAGCTTTTCTAGCGGGGGGCGCTCCTACAATGAGCAGTTCTTC	CASSFSSGGRSYNEQFF
TRBV28	NA	TRBD2	TRBJ2-6	TGTGCCAGCAGGGGGGGAGGGGCCGGATCTGGGGCCAACGTCCTGACTTTC	CASRGGGAGSGANVLTF
TRBV6-6	NA	NA	TRBJ1-6	TGTGCCAGCAGACTAGCGACTAGCGCCTCCTACGAGCAGTACTTT	CASRLATSASYEQYF
TRBV7-2	NA	NA	TRBJ1-2	TGTGCCAGCAGCTTAGGCAGGACAAACTATGGCTACACCTTC	CASSLGRTNYGYTF
TRBV7-2	few	NA	TRBJ1-2	TGTGCCAGCAGTAAAGACAGGAGCTATGGCTACACCTTC	CASSKDRSYGYTF
TRBV7-6	few	NA	TRBJ2-7	TGTGCCAGCAGCTTAGTTCCGGGGAGTTCCTACGAGCAGTACTTC	CASSLVPGSSYEQYF
TRBV24-1	NA	NA	TRBJ1-2	TGTGCCACCAGTGGCCCCTTAGGCTCTGGCTATGGCTACACCTTC	CATSGPLGSGYGYTF
TRBV24-1	NA	TRBD1	TRBJ2-1	TGTGCCACCAGTGATGTGACAGGGCCAAATGAGCAGTTCTTC	CATSDVTGPNEQFF
TRBV6-1	NA	TRBD1	TRBJ2-7	TGTGCCAGCAAGGGACAGGGCCACGAGCAGTACTTC	CASKGQGHEQYF
TRBV28	NA	NA	TRBJ1-1	TGTGCCAGCAGTTTAGGCAGCTACACTGAAGCTTTCTTT	CASSLGSYTEAFF
TRBV6-8	once	NA	TRBJ2-3	TGTGCCAGCAGCCCGGGACTAGGGACAGATACGCAGTATTTC	CASSPGLGTDTQYF
TRBV12-3/TRBV12-4	medium-sized	NA	TRBJ2-7	TGTGCCAGCAGTCGTTGGGTCAGGGGATACGAGCAGTACTTC	CASSRWVRGYEQYF
TRBV14	few	TRBD2	TRBJ2-1	TGTGCCAGCAGCCCCTTCTCACTAGCGGGAGGGCCCCGATCCTACAATGAGCAGTTCTTC	CASSPFSLAGGPRSYNEQFF
TRBV6-6	medium-sized	TRBD2	TRBJ2-3	TGTGCCAGCAGTTACTCGATTCCCTCAGCGGGAGGGCCAGATACGCAGTATTTT	CASSYSIPSAGGPDTQYF
TRBV6-1	once	TRBD2	TRBJ2-1	TGTGCCAGCAGTTCCCGGACTAGCGGGCACCCCTCCTACAATGAGCAGTTCTTC	CASSSRTSGHPSYNEQFF
TRBV12-5	NA	NA	TRBJ2-2	TGTGCTAGTGTCGGTCCAGGGGATGTGACCGGGGAGCTGTTTTTT	CASVGPGDVTGELFF
TRBV7-3	once	TRBD1	TRBJ2-5	TGTGCCAGCAGCCAAGGGACAGCACAAGAGACCCAGTACTTC	CASSQGTAQETQYF
TRBV7-3	NA	NA	TRBJ2-5	TGTGCCCGAATGAGCAAGGCGAGTAGGGAGACCCAGTACTTC	CARMSKASRETQYF
TRBV5-4	many	NA	TRBJ2-3	TGTGCCAGCAGCCGAGAAGCGCCCACAGATACGCAGTATTTT	CASSREAPTDTQYF
TRBV11-3	NA	NA	TRBJ2-1	TGTGCCAGCAGCTTAGGGGCCCGGAGTCCGTACAATGAGCAGTTCTTC	CASSLGARSPYNEQFF
TRBV11-2	NA	NA	TRBJ2-3	TGTGCCAGCAGCCTTGGGGTGTCGGCCGACACAGATACGCAGTATTTT	CASSLGVSADTDTQYF
TRBV4-1	once	NA	TRBJ2-4	TGCGCCAGCAGCCAAGGGGGGGCTACATGGGACATTCAGTACTTC	CASSQGGATWDIQYF
TRBV27	many	NA	TRBJ2-2	TGTGCCAGCACCTTTGTAGGATCCGGGGAGCTGTTTTTT	CASTFVGSGELFF
TRBV13	NA	TRBD1	TRBJ1-1	TGTGCCAGCAGCTTTGGACAGGGGGCTTTCTTT	CASSFGQGAFF
TRBV7-2	medium-sized	NA	TRBJ1-5	TGTGCCAGCAGCTTAGGATCTAGGGGAGGGGGATATAGCAATCAGCCCCAGCATTTT	CASSLGSRGGGYSNQPQHF
TRBV7-9	NA	NA	TRBJ2-7	TGTGCCAGCAGTCCGGCCGAATCCTACGAGCAGTACTTC	CASSPAESYEQYF
TRBV7-8	once	NA	TRBJ1-4	TGTGCCAGCAGCCCGGGGGTAGGGGAAAAACTGTTTTTT	CASSPGVGEKLFF
TRBV12-3/TRBV12-4	many	NA	TRBJ2-5	TGTGCCAGCAGTCGCGGATCTGAGCAGTACTTC	CASSRGSEQYF
TRBV6-1	NA	NA	TRBJ1-1	TGTGCCAGCAGTGAATACGACCCGGGAACTGAAGCTTTCTTT	CASSEYDPGTEAFF
TRBV7-9	NA	NA	TRBJ2-2	TGTGCCAGCAGCTTAAGTTTGATCAGGGAGCTGTTTTTT	CASSLSLIRELFF
TRBV6-1	few	TRBD2	TRBJ2-3	TGTGCCAGCAGGCGAAACCCCGGGACTAGTCTTTATACGCAGTATTTT	CASRRNPGTSLYTQYF
TRBV6-1	NA	NA	TRBJ1-1	TGTGCCAGCAGTCGCATAATAGACAGCGAGAACACTGAAGCTTTCTTT	CASSRIIDSENTEAFF
TRBV6-1	NA	TRBD1	TRBJ2-1	TGTGCCAGCAGACCGACAGGGTTGTTTAATGAGCAGTTCTTC	CASRPTGLFNEQFF
TRBV7-2	NA	NA	TRBJ2-5	TGTGCCAGCAGCCGAGCACTATTAGGCCGCCAAGAGACCCAGTACTTC	CASSRALLGRQETQYF
TRBV5-3	NA	NA	TRBJ2-5	TGTGCCAGCAGCTCGGGGCCGTACCAAGAGACCCAGTACTTC	CASSSGPYQETQYF
TRBV10-3	NA	TRBD1	TRBJ1-1	TGTGCCATCAGTGAGCCAAAGACAGGGGGCACTGAAGCTTTCTTT	CAISEPKTGGTEAFF
TRBV4-2	many	TRBD1	TRBJ2-1	TGTGCCAGCAGCAATCTCGGGGGTCCCGGGACAGGGTCCATAGGCTACAATGAGCAGTTCTTC	CASSNLGGPGTGSIGYNEQFF